Each of the 23 T cell receptor beta chains below was sequenced from the same sample in a study of radiation and T cells in renal cell carcinoma. Time point in this sample: blood 2 weeks post-SBRT. Stated treatment: 15 Gy SBRT to primary tumor, nephrectomy 4 weeks later. Produced via immunoSEQ multiplex PCR; TCRdb's table is partial and in-frame only. The sample yields roughly 28,000 clones, 81% seen once. Source: blood, taken from a patient whose treatment included radiotherapy and nephrectomy. Source of these receptors: a man aged 55 to 70 with renal cell carcinoma.

The chain recombines TRBV10-1 with TRBJ2-3; unclear D gene. V was shortened by 4 bases and J by 0 bases, with 8 bases between the two germline ends. Germline V gives CDR1 WNHNN, CDR2 SYGVQD (reference sequence). CDR3 size: 14 residues. The CDR3 spells CASSGRISTDTQYF. As DNA, the CDR3 is TGCGCCAGCAGTGGACGGATTAGCACAGATACGCAGTATTTT.

This chain links TRBV7-9 with TRBJ2-5, with unresolved D. TRBJ2-7 matches the DNA end more closely, so the J call is doubtful. Germline V gives CDR1 SEHNR, CDR2 FQNEAQ (reference sequence). The CDR3 runs to 15 residues. CDR3 in amino acids: CASSSLGSKVDEQYF. In DNA form, the CDR3 reads TGTGCCAGCAGCTCCCTGGGAAGTAAGGTCGACGAGCAGTACTTC.

The chain combines TRBV5-4 with TRBJ2-1, with TRBD2 as a possible D gene (5 bases). V lost 2 bases to trimming and J lost 3 bases, with 9 bases between them. The CDR3 loop spans 14 amino acids. Germline assignment: CDR1 SGHNT and CDR2 YYREEE (reference sequence). This CDR3 is CASSFGESYNEQFF. CDR3 in DNA: TGTGCCAGCAGCTTCGGGGAAAGCTACAATGAGCAGTTCTTC.

The V call is TRBV18, the J call TRBJ2-3, with TRBD2 matching 10 bases. The CDR3 is 19 residues long. The J segment lost 2 bases and the V segment lost 2 bases, leaving 13 bases of the junction unmatched. Germline-derived CDR1 and CDR2 are KGHSH and LQKENI. The DNA for the CDR3 is TGTGCCAGCTCACCAACCCGGGGGACTAGCGCTACCCACACAGATACGCAGTATTTT. It yields the protein CASSPTRGTSATHTDTQYF.

The chain joins TRBV27 to TRBJ1-1; tentative D call: TRBD1 (6 bases). The CDR3 spans 15 residues. Germline-derived CDR1 and CDR2 are MNHEY and SMNVEV (reference sequence). Trimming stripped 3 bases from V and 0 bases from J, with 11 bases between. The CDR3 loop is CASSLLRGLNTEAFF. DNA of the CDR3: TGTGCCAGCAGTTTGCTGCGGGGGCTGAACACTGAAGCTTTCTTT.

The chain links TRBV7-4 to TRBJ2-7, with D unclear. Trimming removed 0 bases from V and 0 bases from J, with 3 bases in between. The CDR3 runs 13 residues. Germline values: CDR1 SGHVT, CDR2 SQSDAQ. CDR3 sequence: CASSLASSYEQYF. DNA for the CDR3: TGTGCCAGCAGCTTAGCCTCCTCCTACGAGCAGTACTTC.

The J gene is TRBJ1-1, the V gene TRBV18, with D tentatively TRBD1 (5 bases). This CDR3 is built from 14 residues. The V end was cut by 4 bases, the J end by 0 bases, with 9 bases between. The germline V gene has CDR1 KGHSH and CDR2 LQKENI. CDR3 sequence (DNA): TGTGCCAGCTCACGAGGGGTAATGAACACTGAAGCTTTCTTT. Protein sequence: CASSRGVMNTEAFF.

The J gene is TRBJ2-6, the V gene TRBV19, with D possibly being TRBD2 (5 bases). The CDR3 has 20 residues. V gave up 3 bases and J gave up 2 bases, with 23 bases separating them. The germline gives CDR1 LNHDA, CDR2 SQIVND (reference sequence). This CDR3 is CASSIGLMARTGAGANVLTF. The DNA for the CDR3 is TGTGCCAGTAGTATCGGGTTAATGGCGAGAACCGGGGCTGGGGCCAACGTCCTGACTTTC.

The V call is TRBV14, the J call TRBJ1-5, with no clear D. The germline V gene encodes CDR1 SGHDN and CDR2 FVKESK. The V end was cut by 0 bases, the J end by 6 bases, with 6 bases between. The CDR3 has 13 amino acids. The CDR3: CASSQDLTQPQHF. The DNA of the CDR3 is TGTGCCAGCAGCCAAGATCTTACTCAGCCCCAGCATTTT.

The chain combines TRBV2 with TRBJ2-2; D not resolved. Germline CDR1 and CDR2: SNHLY and FYNNEI. The V end lost 8 bases, the J end lost 0 bases, and 7 bases lay between the germline ends. The CDR3 is 13 residues long. The CDR3 protein is CASGVANTGELFF. In DNA form, the CDR3 reads TGTGCCAGCGGGGTCGCGAACACCGGGGAGCTGTTTTTT.

This clone is labeled as medium-sized (0.01 to 0.1%). The rearrangement links TRBV6-1 to TRBJ1-1; D remains ambiguous. The CDR3 covers 13 residues. Germline V gene sequence: CDR1 MNHNS, CDR2 SASEGT. Trimming left V 5 bases short and J 0 bases short, with 7 bases between. CDR3 DNA: TGTGCCAGCAGTTTTGACATGAACACTGAAGCTTTCTTT. Its protein product is CASSFDMNTEAFF.

CDR3 region: CASSPQGAGNIQYF. The CDR3 bases are TGTGCCAGCTCACCACAGGGGGCGGGAAACATTCAGTACTTC. The chain links TRBV18 to TRBJ2-4; 7 bases agree with TRBD1. The CDR3 extends over 14 amino acids. Germline loops: CDR1 KGHSH, CDR2 LQKENI. With V trimmed by 1 base and J by 6 bases, 3 bases remained unmatched.

The chain couples TRBV15 to TRBJ1-5; D remains unclear. The CDR3 loop spans 15 amino acids. The germline V gene has CDR1 LNHNV and CDR2 YYDKDF (reference sequence). V was pared by 5 bases and J by 7 bases, with 18 bases between. For the CDR3, the DNA is TGTGCCACCAGCGCAGGTCGGGCTTATTTGCAGCCCCAGCATTTT. Amino acids: CATSAGRAYLQPQHF.

The chain combines TRBV7-8 with TRBJ2-1, with 8 bases lining up with TRBD1. CDR1 SGHVS and CDR2 FQNEAQ come from the germline V gene. V lost 1 base, J lost 6 bases, and 5 bases stayed unmatched. This CDR3 comprises 15 residues. CDR3 loop: CASSLVGTGPNEQFF. The CDR3 DNA reads as TGTGCCAGCAGCTTAGTGGGGACAGGCCCCAATGAGCAGTTCTTC.

The rearrangement joins TRBV28 to TRBJ1-2, with TRBD1 matching 10 bases. Germline lookup yields CDR1 MDHEN and CDR2 SYDVKM. After removal of 8 bases from V and 4 bases from J, the junction contained 7 bases not matched to a gene. The CDR3 is 14 residues long. The chain's CDR3 is CASASGTGAYGYTF. The CDR3, as DNA: TGTGCCAGCGCTTCCGGGACAGGGGCCTATGGCTACACCTTC.

This clone has a handful of counts. The rearrangement links TRBV14 to TRBJ1-5; possibly TRBD1 for D (5 bases). CDR1 and CDR2 from the germline V gene are SGHDN and FVKESK. The CDR3 length is 19 residues. The ends were cut back, 9 bases at V and 0 bases at J, with 27 bases in the middle. CDR3 sequence reads: CARADRGEGQGYSNQPQHF. CDR3 nucleotides: TGTGCCAGAGCAGATCGGGGAGAGGGCCAGGGTTATAGCAATCAGCCCCAGCATTTT.

The chain combines TRBV5-4 with TRBJ2-1; possibly TRBD2 for D (5 bases). CDR3 length: 15 residues. V lost 5 bases and J lost 0, with 12 bases in between. Germline-derived CDR1 and CDR2 are SGHNT and YYREEE (reference sequence). The CDR3 is CASSFSTSSYNEQFF. The CDR3 nucleotides read TGTGCCAGCAGTTTCTCTACTAGCTCCTACAATGAGCAGTTCTTC.

The rearrangement joins TRBV29-1 to TRBJ2-1; D might be TRBD2 (6 bases). V lost 3 bases and J lost 0, with 15 bases in between. CDR3 length: 16 amino acids. The germline CDR1 and CDR2 sequences are SQVTM and ANQGSEA. The CDR3 region is CSVDGQRVLSYNEQFF. The CDR3 DNA reads TGCAGCGTTGATGGGCAGCGGGTACTCTCCTACAATGAGCAGTTCTTC.

For this clone: One junction end disagrees with the germline gene, perhaps due to a read error. J is TRBJ1-1 and V is TRBV30; D gene ambiguous. The V gene's germline CDR1 is GTSNPN and CDR2 SVGIG (reference sequence). This CDR3 has 11 amino acids. The CDR3 nucleotides are TGTGCCGGGAGCTTGAACACTGAAGCTTTCTTT. This translates into CAGSLNTEAFF.

The rearrangement uses TRBV29-1 and TRBJ2-6; TRBD2 is a possible D gene (6 bases). This CDR3 comprises 18 residues. The germline gives CDR1 SQVTM, CDR2 ANQGSEA. V was cut by 1 base and J by 1 base, with 17 bases left in between. The CDR3 protein is CSVEAQAPRGSGANVLTF. The CDR3 DNA reads as TGCAGCGTTGAAGCTCAGGCTCCGCGGGGATCTGGGGCCAACGTCCTGACTTTC.

V usage is TRBV27 and J usage is TRBJ2-4; 9 bases fit TRBD1. The germline gives CDR1 MNHEY, CDR2 SMNVEV (reference sequence). V trimming: 6 bases; J trimming: 5 bases; junction bases outside the gene matches: 5. The CDR3 is 14 amino acids. CDR3 nucleotides: TGTGCCAGCAGCCCTTGGGACAGGGAAAACATTCAGTACTTC. It is translated as CASSPWDRENIQYF.

V is TRBV5-4 and J is TRBJ1-1; the D gene is possibly TRBD1 (5 bases). The CDR3 extends over 15 amino acids. The V end was cut by 0 bases, the J end by 4 bases, with 13 bases between. The germline gives CDR1 SGHNT, CDR2 YYREEE (reference sequence). Here the CDR3 DNA reads TGTGCCAGCAGCTTGGCGGGGCGGGGTGGCACTGAAGCTTTCTTT. As protein: CASSLAGRGGTEAFF.

The rearrangement uses TRBV7-9 and TRBJ2-3; TRBD2 matches 7 bases. Germline CDR1 and CDR2: SEHNR and FQNEAQ (reference sequence). The V gene end was trimmed by 4 bases and the J gene end by 4 bases; junction bases not matched to a gene: 11. The CDR3 is 16 amino acids. CDR3 sequence reads: CASSSPRGRAADTQYF. The CDR3 DNA sequence: TGTGCCAGCAGCTCTCCTCGTGGGAGGGCCGCAGATACGCAGTATTTT.